A single sample is the source of the 2 T cell receptor beta chains below, sequenced in a study of Ad26.COV2.S vaccination and SARS-CoV-2 variants. The method was immunoSEQ multiplex PCR; TCRdb's version includes in-frame clones alone and lacks a portion of them. The data show more than 250,000 clones, approximately 89% seen once. Treatment here: around 19 received Ad26.COV2.S at low or high dose, single or two shots; about 5 received placebo; per-sample allocation not given. Repertoires come from day 63 after the first vaccine or placebo injection. This specimen was peripheral blood, taken in a trial of Ad26.COV2.S vaccine versus placebo. Every receptor here comes from a person aged 18-60 years who received the Ad26.COV2.S COVID-19 vaccine or a placebo.

This clone was seen only once. The chain uses TRBV2 and TRBJ2-2; D might be TRBD1 or TRBD2, each matching 5 bases. Per the germline V gene, CDR1 is SNHLY and CDR2 is FYNNEI. This CDR3 contains 14 residues. The V end was cut by 4 bases, the J end by 4 bases, with 10 bases between. The CDR3 spells CASSATGTTGELFF. The DNA of the CDR3 is TGTGCCAGCAGTGCCACCGGGACCACCGGGGAGCTGTTTTTT.

This chain links TRBV4-1 with TRBJ2-5; D gene uncertain. The CDR3 sequence is 14 residues long. The germline V gene has CDR1 MGHRA and CDR2 YSYEKL. V dropped 0 bases and J dropped 5 bases, with 10 bases sitting between them. This chain's CDR3 is CASSQEGQLETQYF. The CDR3 nucleotides read TGCGCCAGCAGCCAAGAAGGGCAGTTGGAGACCCAGTACTTC.